A single sample gave rise to the 7 T cell receptor beta chains below, sequenced in a study of blood T cells in healthy people across ages. Alongside a J-beta primer mix, a sample-barcoded 5' primer served in a second PCR lasting roughly 6 to 12 cycles. Each CDR3 protein is one row after TCRdb ran MiXCR on the 5' RACE reads. Of about 1.5 million distinct CDR3 sequences listed, about 42% were seen once; the top ten hold around 4%. Sequenced sample: blood. The receptors stem from a woman younger than 35 in good health.

The sample holds a few counts of this clonotype. This chain links TRBV7-2 with TRBJ2-3; 12 bases match TRBD2. Germline trimming cut 5 bases from V and 5 bases from J; bases unmatched to any gene: 8. The germline gives CDR1 SGHTA, CDR2 FQGNSA. The CDR3 totals 16 residues. The CDR3 here is CASSRGGLAGKDTQYF. The CDR3 DNA is TGTGCCAGCAGCCGGGGGGGACTAGCGGGTAAAGATACGCAGTATTTT.

The chain has TRBV6-6 and TRBJ1-2; D is undetermined. Germline lookup yields CDR1 MNHNY and CDR2 SVGAGI (reference sequence). V was trimmed by 4 bases and J by 4 bases, leaving 10 bases between them. This CDR3 contains 13 residues. CDR3 region: CASSWVTLYGYTF. DNA of the CDR3: TGTGCCAGCAGTTGGGTCACTCTCTATGGCTACACCTTC.

This clonotype was detected a few times. CDR3 protein: CSVPQGKEAFF. Written as DNA, the CDR3 is TGCAGCGTGCCACAGGGAAAGGAAGCTTTCTTT. This rearrangement joins TRBV29-1 to TRBJ1-1; D is possibly TRBD1 (6 bases). This CDR3 region has 11 residues. V shed 6 bases and J shed 8 bases, with 13 bases lying between them. Germline CDR1 SQVTM, CDR2 ANQGSEA.

The genes are TRBV2 and TRBJ1-2, with a weak D call TRBD1 (6 bases). Germline CDR1 and CDR2: SNHLY and FYNNEI. The CDR3 sequence is 12 residues long. Between the trimmed V and J ends, which lost 5 bases and 7 bases, there was a span of 11 bases. The CDR3 spells CASSRKTGGYTF. The CDR3 nucleotides are TGTGCCAGCAGTCGAAAGACAGGTGGCTACACCTTC. Filled out from reference TRBV2 and TRBJ1-2, the complete variable domain reads EPEVTQTPSHQVTQMGQEVILRCVPISNHLYFYWYRQILGQKVEFLVSFYNNEISEKSEIFDDQFSVERPDGSNFTLKIRSTKLEDSAMYFCASSRKTGGYTFGSGTRLTVV.

This clonotype was found a few times. This rearrangement joins TRBV2 to TRBJ2-5, with D perhaps given as TRBD1 or TRBD2 (5 bases each). The J call may be in error: the DNA end matches TRBJ2-7 better. Germline values: CDR1 SNHLY, CDR2 FYNNEI. The CDR3 consists of 12 residues. CDR3 DNA: TGTGCCACGGGACCGCAAAGGAACGAGCAGTACTTC. Its protein product is CATGPQRNEQYF.

The chain uses TRBV20-1 and TRBJ1-1; TRBD1 is a possible D gene (6 bases). This CDR3 comprises 13 residues. Germline V CDR1 and CDR2: DFQATT, SNEGSKA (reference sequence). The germline V and J ends were trimmed by 8 bases and 0 bases, with 13 bases remaining between them. This CDR3 is CSPGGGLNTEAFF. For the CDR3, the DNA is TGCAGTCCGGGGGGGGGCTTGAACACTGAAGCTTTCTTT.

Only a few counts were recorded for this clonotype. J is TRBJ2-1 and V is TRBV29-1; 11 bases align to TRBD2. This CDR3 spans 14 amino acids. The V and J ends lost 6 bases and 7 bases, in that order; junction bases with no gene match: 8. CDR1 SQVTM and CDR2 ANQGSEA come from the germline V gene. CDR3 region: CSVGGLAVGNEQFF. The CDR3, as DNA: TGCAGCGTGGGGGGACTAGCGGTGGGGAATGAGCAGTTCTTC.